This passage covers 30 T cell receptor beta chains from one sample sequenced in a study of breast tumors, draining lymph nodes, adjacent tissues. TCRdb ran MiXCR on the multiplex PCR reads and lists one entry per CDR3 protein. Seen here are 83,000 or so distinct CDR3 sequences, approximately 19% observed once, and the top ten hold around 2.5%. Axillary draining lymph nodes of breast cancer patients supplied the node samples. Sequences were obtained from axillary lymph node tissue. The source of these receptors is a female donor with breast cancer. Some clones in this sample may be carry-over from other donors' samples.

As concerns this clonotype: A read error may be the cause here, since a much bigger clone is one base away. This rearrangement joins TRBV7-2 to TRBJ2-2; D remains unclear. V dropped 4 bases and J dropped 2 bases, with 14 bases sitting between them. This CDR3 has 16 amino acids. The germline CDR1 and CDR2 sequences are SGHTA and FQGNSA. CDR3 sequence: CASSSPGRNNTGELFF. The CDR3 DNA is TGTGCCAGCAGCTCCCCCGGGCGGAATAACACCGGGGAGCTGTTTTTT.

The chain carries TRBV6-1 and TRBJ2-7; 11 bases align to TRBD1. V gave up 8 bases and J gave up 9 bases; unmatched junction bases: 9. Germline CDR1 reads MNHNS; CDR2 reads SASEGT. This CDR3 has 13 residues. CDR3 DNA: TGTGCCAGCTTCAACCGGGACAGGGGGGGGCAGTACTTC. Protein: CASFNRDRGGQYF.

In this sample, this clonotype turned up a few times. The V and J genes are TRBV3-1 and TRBJ2-5, with D possibly being TRBD1 (6 bases). CDR3 length equals 15 residues. CDR1 is LGHDT, CDR2 YNNKEL, per germline (reference sequence). V lost 0 bases to trimming and J lost 2 bases, with 10 bases between them. The CDR3 spells CASSQELDSQETQYF. The CDR3 bases are TGTGCCAGCAGCCAAGAATTGGACAGTCAAGAGACCCAGTACTTC.

V and J are TRBV15 and TRBJ2-3; 12 positions match TRBD1. Germline CDR1 is LNHNV and CDR2 is YYDKDF (reference sequence). V dropped 3 bases and J dropped 4; count of bases not matched to a gene: 5. This CDR3 spans 16 amino acids. Here the CDR3 DNA reads TGTGCCACCAGCAGCCCGGGACAGGGGGCATCAGATACGCAGTATTTT. Its translation: CATSSPGQGASDTQYF.

This clonotype was counted many times. The chain combines TRBV5-1 with TRBJ2-3; D call uncertain. The CDR3 loop spans 15 amino acids. V lost 3 bases to trimming and J lost 0 bases, with 11 bases between them. From germline, CDR1 is SGHRS and CDR2 YFSETQ. The CDR3 spells CASSSGGTSTDTQYF. CDR3 DNA: TGCGCCAGCAGCTCCGGCGGTACTAGCACAGATACGCAGTATTTT.

Concerning this clonotype: A much larger clone is a single base away; this may be a read error. The chain carries TRBV5-1 and TRBJ2-6; weak D call: TRBD1 (5 bases). Germline-derived CDR1 and CDR2 are SGHRS and YFSETQ. CDR3 length equals 14 residues. In DNA, the CDR3 is TGCGCCAGCAGCTCAGACTCTGGGGCCAACGTCCCGACTTTC. It translates to CASSSDSGANVPTF.

In this sample, this clonotype turned up many times. V is TRBV5-4 and J is TRBJ1-5; D not resolved. Germline loops: CDR1 SGHNT, CDR2 YYREEE (reference sequence). V was pared by 0 bases and J by 1 base, with 5 bases between. This CDR3 contains 14 residues. The CDR3 is CASSLAGSNQPQHF. CDR3 coding DNA: TGTGCCAGCAGCTTGGCCGGGAGCAATCAGCCCCAGCATTTT.

There are many counts of this clonotype. This chain joins TRBV20-1 and TRBJ2-5, with 9 nucleotides matching TRBD2. The germline gives CDR1 DFQATT, CDR2 SNEGSKA (reference sequence). The CDR3 loop spans 16 amino acids. With V trimmed by 7 bases and J by 5 bases, 17 bases remained unmatched. In DNA form, the CDR3 reads TGCAGTGGCTCTCACCCATGGGGCGGGGGGGGGGAGACCCAGTACTTC. Translated, it gives CSGSHPWGGGGETQYF.

This clonotype was counted ten times or more. This chain connects TRBV3-2 to TRBJ2-7; the DNA was not used to check the table's D call, TRBD2. TRBV3-2 is a pseudogene locus. The CDR3 consists of 17 residues. CDR3 in amino acids: CASSHATSGGLSYEQYF. The CDR3 DNA sequence: TGTGCCAGCAGCCACGCCACTAGCGGGGGACTCTCCTACGAGCAGTACTTC.

This clonotype came up many times. CDR3 sequence: CSGVFGGLQETQYF. DNA of the CDR3: TGCAGTGGTGTTTTTGGGGGGCTGCAAGAGACCCAGTACTTC. V gene TRBV20-1 combines with J gene TRBJ2-5; the D gene could be TRBD1 or TRBD2 (6 bases each). CDR1 is DFQATT and CDR2 is SNEGSKA in the germline V gene (reference sequence). The CDR3 consists of 14 residues. V was pared by 7 bases and J by 2 bases, with 17 bases between.

Ten or more counts support this clonotype. The CDR3 loop is CASSLPTRAKFF. The CDR3 DNA is TGTGCCAGCAGCTTACCGACCCGAGCGAAGTTCTTC. The chain links TRBV7-2 to TRBJ2-1; D is undetermined. CDR3 length: 12 amino acids. Germline-derived CDR1 and CDR2 are SGHTA and FQGNSA. V lost 2 bases and J lost 14, with 13 bases in between. The complete variable domain, with remaining parts taken from reference TRBV7-2 and TRBJ2-1, reads GAGVSQSPSNKVTEKGKDVELRCDPISGHTALYWYRQSLGQGLEFLIYFQGNSAPDKSGLPSDRFSAERTGGSVSTLTIQRTQQEDSAVYLCASSLPTRAKFFGPGTRLTVL.

Comment on this clonotype: This may be a read error, as it is one base from a much larger clone. V usage is TRBV2 and J usage is TRBJ1-5; D might be TRBD1 (5 bases). Germline-derived CDR1 and CDR2 are SNHLY and FYNNEI. The CDR3 contains 14 residues. Written as DNA, the CDR3 is TGTGCCGGCAGTGTGGGGAGGGGAGGACAGCCCCAGCATTTT. Its translation is CAGSVGRGGQPQHF.

The J gene is TRBJ1-3, the V gene TRBV6-1; D uncertain. The germline CDR1 and CDR2 sequences are MNHNS and SASEGT. Trimming removed 3 bases from V and 10 bases from J, with 4 bases in between. CDR3 length: 10 residues. Written as DNA, the CDR3 is TGTGCCAGCAGTGATGTGACCATATATTTT. It codes for CASSDVTIYF.

The chain has TRBV28 and TRBJ2-5, with D unclear. Looked up from germline, CDR1 is MDHEN and CDR2 is SYDVKM. This CDR3 contains 13 residues. V was shortened by 2 bases and J by 2 bases, with 6 bases between the two germline ends. CDR3: CASSLVQQETQYF. The CDR3 nucleotides are TGTGCCAGCAGTTTAGTACAACAAGAGACCCAGTACTTC.

The rearrangement uses TRBV2 and TRBJ2-1; TRBD2 is a possible D gene (5 bases). The CDR3 has 14 amino acids. With 10 bases removed from V and 2 bases from J, the gap between germline ends came to 15 bases. CDR1 and CDR2 from the germline V gene are SNHLY and FYNNEI. The CDR3 spells CATQVGEAYNEQFF. The CDR3 nucleotides are TGTGCCACCCAGGTGGGAGAAGCCTACAATGAGCAGTTCTTC. The variable domain in full, completed from reference TRBV2 and TRBJ2-1, reads EPEVTQTPSHQVTQMGQEVILRCVPISNHLYFYWYRQILGQKVEFLVSFYNNEISEKSEIFDDQFSVERPDGSNFTLKIRSTKLEDSAMYFCATQVGEAYNEQFFGPGTRLTVL.

Ten or more counts support this clonotype. V gene TRBV6-6 combines with J gene TRBJ2-2; possibly TRBD2 for D (6 bases). The CDR3 is 15 residues long. V was cut by 5 bases and J by 4 bases, with 14 bases left in between. Germline V CDR1 and CDR2: MNHNY, SVGAGI (reference sequence). Here the CDR3 DNA reads TGTGCCAGCAGTCCGCAGGCGGGGTCCACCGGGGAGCTGTTTTTT. It specifies CASSPQAGSTGELFF.

This clonotype was observed many times. The chain has TRBV5-6 and TRBJ1-3, with D possibly being TRBD1 (5 bases). Germline loops: CDR1 SGHDT, CDR2 YYEEEE. Between the trimmed V and J ends, which lost 0 bases and 0 bases, there was a span of 7 bases. The CDR3 consists of 15 residues. The CDR3 sequence is CASSLGGFSGNTIYF. CDR3 coding DNA: TGTGCCAGCAGCTTGGGGGGGTTCTCTGGAAACACCATATATTTT.

This clonotype was picked up many times. This rearrangement joins TRBV20-1 to TRBJ2-7; D may be TRBD2 (7 bases). Trimming took off 5 bases at V and 5 bases at J, with 22 bases between the two ends. The CDR3 has 15 residues. Germline V lookup: CDR1 DFQATT, CDR2 SNEGSKA (reference sequence). CDR3 DNA sequence: TGCAGTGCTCCCAGAGGGGGGGGAGGGCCGCACGAGCAGTACTTC. The encoded protein is CSAPRGGGGPHEQYF.

A word on this clonotype: This clone may be a read error of a much larger clone one base away. The chain joins TRBV4-1 to TRBJ2-1; 9 nucleotides match TRBD2. The CDR3 sequence is 17 residues long. Germline V gene data show CDR1 as MGHRA and CDR2 as YSYEKL. CDR3 coding DNA: TGCGCCACCAGCCAGGGAATAGCGGGAGTATTAAGGGATGAGCAGTTCTTC. This codes for CATSQGIAGVLRDEQFF.

With regard to this clonotype: It is likely a read error, because the conserved phenylalanine at the end of the CDR3 is missing. V is TRBV30 and J is TRBJ2-1, with TRBD2 matching 7 bases. The CDR3 length is 15 residues. The V gene's germline CDR1 is GTSNPN and CDR2 SVGIG (reference sequence). V was clipped by 0 bases and J by 6 bases; unmatched bases: 8. The CDR3 DNA reads as TGTGCCTGGAGTGTTGTGCGGGAGTTTTTCAATGAGCAGTTCTCC. Protein sequence: CAWSVVREFFNEQFS.

This clonotype was seen only a few times. The V call is TRBV4-3, the J call TRBJ2-3; 7 bases agree with TRBD2. The CDR3 covers 18 residues. The germline CDR1 and CDR2 sequences are LGHNA and YSLEER. After removal of 0 bases from V and 2 bases from J, the junction contained 11 bases not matched to a gene. CDR3 sequence reads: CASSQERSRREFTDTQYF. CDR3 DNA sequence: TGCGCCAGCAGCCAAGAAAGATCACGGCGGGAGTTCACAGATACGCAGTATTTT.

This clonotype has ten or more counts. This rearrangement joins TRBV7-9 to TRBJ2-1, with TRBD1 as a possible D gene (6 bases). V lost 0 bases and J 5 bases, leaving 8 bases between the germline ends. The length of the CDR3 is 14 residues. Germline V gene lookup returns CDR1 SEHNR and CDR2 FQNEAQ (reference sequence). This CDR3 is CASSLAQGDNEQFF. CDR3 nucleotides: TGTGCCAGCAGCTTAGCACAGGGAGACAATGAGCAGTTCTTC.

This clonotype was detected many times. V is TRBV2 and J is TRBJ2-1; no reliable D call. This CDR3 contains 15 residues. Per the germline V gene, CDR1 is SNHLY and CDR2 is FYNNEI. V was clipped by 6 bases and J by 0 bases, with 12 bases between them. The CDR3 DNA sequence: TGTGCCAGCAGCCTGGGTGGATTCTCCTACAATGAGCAGTTCTTC. Encoded protein: CASSLGGFSYNEQFF.

A note on this clonotype: Being one base from a much bigger clone, this may be a read error. The chain couples TRBV5-4 to TRBJ2-5; 10 positions agree with TRBD2. Trimming cost V 1 base and J 5 bases; bases outside gene matches: 14. The CDR3 sequence is 18 residues long. CDR1 and CDR2 from the germline V gene are SGHNT and YYREEE (reference sequence). The CDR3 bases are TGTGCCAGCAGCTTGCCGATCGCCGGGACTAGCGTTTCCGAGACCCAGTACTTC. Amino acid sequence: CASSLPIAGTSVSETQYF.

This clonotype was seen repeatedly, ten times or more. V is TRBV12-3 or TRBV12-4 and J is TRBJ1-2; D might be TRBD1 (6 bases). Trimming took 3 bases from V and 1 from J, leaving 15 bases between them. This CDR3 is built from 16 residues. CDR3 coding DNA: TGTGCCAGCAGTTTTGGTACAGGGCGGTTTAACTATGGCTACACCTTC. Protein sequence: CASSFGTGRFNYGYTF.

Ten or more counts support this clonotype. The V gene is TRBV6-1, the J gene TRBJ2-5; 9 nucleotides line up with TRBD2. Per germline, CDR1 MNHNS and CDR2 SASEGT. The CDR3 totals 14 residues. After removal of 5 bases from V and 7 bases from J, the junction contained 8 bases not matched to a gene. As DNA, the CDR3 is TGTGCCAGCAGTCACCGGACTAGCGCGGGGACCCAGTACTTC. It codes for CASSHRTSAGTQYF.

Turning to this clonotype: A much larger clone differs by one base, so this may be a read error. The V gene is TRBV6-6, the J gene TRBJ2-3, with D hard to call. Germline V gene sequence: CDR1 MNHNY, CDR2 SVGAGI (reference sequence). The CDR3 runs to 14 residues. The CDR3 sequence is CAARVGPGTATQYF. The CDR3, as DNA: TGTGCCGCAAGAGTGGGCCCCGGCACAGCTACGCAGTATTTT.

This clonotype was found many times. V is TRBV2 and J is TRBJ2-7, with TRBD2 identical over 7 bases. The CDR3 has 13 residues. J was trimmed by 6 bases and V by 10 bases; bases with no gene match: 12. In germline, CDR1 is SNHLY, CDR2 FYNNEI. The CDR3 region has the DNA TGTGCCACGAGGAGCGGGGAACGGGCCGAGCAGTACTTC. Amino acid sequence: CATRSGERAEQYF.

This clonotype was seen only a few times. The V and J genes are TRBV18 and TRBJ2-2; TRBD2 aligns across 7 bases. This CDR3 comprises 13 residues. Germline V gene sequence: CDR1 KGHSH, CDR2 LQKENI. V gave up 2 bases and J gave up 6 bases; unmatched junction bases: 0. The CDR3 protein is CASSPGGAGELFF. CDR3 coding DNA: TGTGCCAGCTCACCAGGGGGGGCCGGGGAGCTGTTTTTT.

This clonotype has ten or more counts. The chain joins TRBV5-6 to TRBJ2-2, with D maybe TRBD1 (5 bases). This CDR3 has 16 amino acids. Trimming pared 1 base from V and 0 bases from J, leaving 10 bases between. Germline lookup yields CDR1 SGHDT and CDR2 YYEEEE. The CDR3 is CASSLRTTSNTGELFF. The CDR3 DNA reads as TGTGCCAGCAGCTTGCGGACAACATCGAACACCGGGGAGCTGTTTTTT.